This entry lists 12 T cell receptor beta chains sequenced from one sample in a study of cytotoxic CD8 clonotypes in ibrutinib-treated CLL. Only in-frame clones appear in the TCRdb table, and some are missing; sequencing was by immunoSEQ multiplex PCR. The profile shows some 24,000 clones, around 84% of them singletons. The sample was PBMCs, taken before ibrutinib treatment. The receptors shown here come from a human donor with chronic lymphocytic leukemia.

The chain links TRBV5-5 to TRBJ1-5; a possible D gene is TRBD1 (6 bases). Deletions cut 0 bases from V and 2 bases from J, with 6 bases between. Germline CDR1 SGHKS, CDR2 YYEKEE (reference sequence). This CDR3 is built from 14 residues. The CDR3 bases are TGTGCCAGCAGCTTGGCAGGGGGCAATCAGCCCCAGCATTTT. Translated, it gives CASSLAGGNQPQHF.

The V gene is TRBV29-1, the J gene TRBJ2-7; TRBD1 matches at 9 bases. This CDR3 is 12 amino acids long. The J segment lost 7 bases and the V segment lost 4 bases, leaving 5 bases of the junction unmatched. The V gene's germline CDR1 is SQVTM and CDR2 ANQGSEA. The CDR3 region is CSVGGGTGEQYF. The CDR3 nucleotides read TGCAGCGTTGGGGGAGGGACAGGGGAGCAGTACTTC.

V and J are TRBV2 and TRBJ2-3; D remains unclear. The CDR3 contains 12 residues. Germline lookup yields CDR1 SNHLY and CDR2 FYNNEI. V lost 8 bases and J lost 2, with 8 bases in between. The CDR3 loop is CASCLVTDTQYF. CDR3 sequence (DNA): TGTGCCAGCTGTTTGGTCACAGATACGCAGTATTTT.

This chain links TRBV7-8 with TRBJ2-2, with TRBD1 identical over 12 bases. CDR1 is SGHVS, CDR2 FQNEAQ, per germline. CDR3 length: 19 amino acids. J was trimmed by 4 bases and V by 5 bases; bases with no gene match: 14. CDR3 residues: CASSPVGGQGATGTGELFF. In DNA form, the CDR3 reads TGTGCCAGCAGCCCAGTGGGGGGACAGGGGGCAACGGGCACCGGGGAGCTGTTTTTT.

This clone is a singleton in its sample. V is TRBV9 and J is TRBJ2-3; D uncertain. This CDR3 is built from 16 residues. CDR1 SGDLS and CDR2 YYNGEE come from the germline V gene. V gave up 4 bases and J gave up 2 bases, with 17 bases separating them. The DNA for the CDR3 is TGTGCCAGCAGCCCCCGGAACCCCAGCCCCACAGATACGCAGTATTTT. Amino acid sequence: CASSPRNPSPTDTQYF.

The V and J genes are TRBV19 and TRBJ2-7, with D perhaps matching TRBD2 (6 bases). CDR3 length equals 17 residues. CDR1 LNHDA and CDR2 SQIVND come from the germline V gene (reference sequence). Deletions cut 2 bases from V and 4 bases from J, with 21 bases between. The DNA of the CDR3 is TGTGCCAGTAGTATATCCCACCCTTCGGGGACTCTATACGAGCAGTACTTC. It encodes CASSISHPSGTLYEQYF.

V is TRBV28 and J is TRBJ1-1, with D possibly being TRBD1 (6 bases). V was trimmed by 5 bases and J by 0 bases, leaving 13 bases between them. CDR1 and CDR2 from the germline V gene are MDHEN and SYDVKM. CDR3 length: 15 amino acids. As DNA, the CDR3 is TGTGCCAGCAGTCCCTGGACAGCCATGAACACTGAAGCTTTCTTT. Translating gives CASSPWTAMNTEAFF.

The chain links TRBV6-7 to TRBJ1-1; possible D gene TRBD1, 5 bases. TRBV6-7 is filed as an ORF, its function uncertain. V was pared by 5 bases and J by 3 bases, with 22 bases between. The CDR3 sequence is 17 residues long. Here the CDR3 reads CASSDTYGHYVDTEAFF. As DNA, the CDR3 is TGTGCCAGCAGTGATACGTACGGACACTATGTCGACACTGAAGCTTTCTTT.

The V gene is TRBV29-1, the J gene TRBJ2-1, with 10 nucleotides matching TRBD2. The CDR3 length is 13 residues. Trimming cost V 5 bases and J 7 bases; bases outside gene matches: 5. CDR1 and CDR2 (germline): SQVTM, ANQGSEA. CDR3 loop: CSVSGRAGNEQFF. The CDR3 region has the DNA TGCAGCGTTAGCGGGAGGGCCGGAAATGAGCAGTTCTTC.

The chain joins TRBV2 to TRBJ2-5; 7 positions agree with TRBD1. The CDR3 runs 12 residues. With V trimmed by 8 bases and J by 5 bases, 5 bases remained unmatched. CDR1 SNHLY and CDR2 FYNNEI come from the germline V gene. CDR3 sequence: CASDRDLETQYF. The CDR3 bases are TGTGCCAGCGACAGGGATCTTGAGACCCAGTACTTC. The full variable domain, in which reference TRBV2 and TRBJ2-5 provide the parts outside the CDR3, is EPEVTQTPSHQVTQMGQEVILRCVPISNHLYFYWYRQILGQKVEFLVSFYNNEISEKSEIFDDQFSVERPDGSNFTLKIRSTKLEDSAMYFCASDRDLETQYFGPGTRLLVL.

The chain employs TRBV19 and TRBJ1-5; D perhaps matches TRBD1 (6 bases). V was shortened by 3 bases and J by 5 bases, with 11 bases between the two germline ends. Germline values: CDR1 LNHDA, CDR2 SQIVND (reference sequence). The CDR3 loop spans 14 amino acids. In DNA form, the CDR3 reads TGTGCCAGTAGTATCCTACAGGGCTATCAGCCCCAGCATTTT. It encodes CASSILQGYQPQHF.

Here the CDR3 reads CASSPGAGNTDTQYF. In nucleotides, the CDR3 is TGTGCCAGCTCACCGGGGGCGGGAAACACAGATACGCAGTATTTT. J is TRBJ2-3 and V is TRBV18, with D perhaps TRBD1 or TRBD2 (6 bases each). This CDR3 region has 15 residues. CDR1 and CDR2 from the germline V gene are KGHSH and LQKENI. V shed 3 bases and J shed 2 bases, with 12 bases lying between them.